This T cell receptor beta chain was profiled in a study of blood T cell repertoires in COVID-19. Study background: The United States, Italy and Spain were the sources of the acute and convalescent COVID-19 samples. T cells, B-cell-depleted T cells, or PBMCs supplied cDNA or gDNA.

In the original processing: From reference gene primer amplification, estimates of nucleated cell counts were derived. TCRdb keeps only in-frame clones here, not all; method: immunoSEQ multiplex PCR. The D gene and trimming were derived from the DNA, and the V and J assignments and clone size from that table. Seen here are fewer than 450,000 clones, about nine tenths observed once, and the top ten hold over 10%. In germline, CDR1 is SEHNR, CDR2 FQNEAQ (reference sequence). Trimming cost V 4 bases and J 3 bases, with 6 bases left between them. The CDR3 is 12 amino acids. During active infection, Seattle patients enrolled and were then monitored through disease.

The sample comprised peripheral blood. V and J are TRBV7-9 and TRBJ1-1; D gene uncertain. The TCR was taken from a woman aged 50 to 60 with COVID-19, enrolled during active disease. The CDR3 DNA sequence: TGTGCCAGCAGCTCCCCGTACACTGAAGCTTTCTTT. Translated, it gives CASSSPYTEAFF.